This T cell receptor (beta chain) comes out of a study of CD8 T cells in Susac syndrome (dated by TCRdb to about 2019). Turning to the overall study: Among the Susac syndrome patients who were sequenced, clinically active disease was present in roughly six and clinical remission was observed in roughly eight. At blood withdrawal, Susac syndrome patients were therapy-naive, treated with corticosteroids (with IVIg additionally given to some), or treated with IVIg alone. Whether CD8+ T cell activation and differentiation in Susac syndrome was antigen driven was tested using repertoire sequencing. Broad study findings and their caveats: The number of individuals in the TCR sequencing and HLA analysis was recognized as being relatively small. No clonal expansion was detected in the CD4+ T cell repertoire of Susac syndrome patients.

Peripheral blood CD8+ and CD4+ T cells from healthy donors, Susac syndrome patients and multiple sclerosis patients were profiled using high-throughput TCR beta sequencing. The Susac syndrome patients fulfilled recently defined diagnostic criteria for definite or probable disease. Bulk CD8+ and CD4+ T cells were purified magnetically by negative isolation, whereas CD8+ TEMRA cells were enriched by FACS. Blood was drawn into EDTA tubes, processed within 24 hours, and PBMCs were isolated by density gradient centrifugation. PBMCs intended for TCR sequencing were cryopreserved in liquid nitrogen and thawed later in a water bath at 37 degrees C. A purity of at least 90% was achieved for sorted or isolated CD4+, CD8+ and CD8+ TEMRA cells. This clonotype has only one observation. What antigen it recognizes has not been identified. Base qualities are not recorded, but no much larger clone differs from it by a single base. One read alone lends weak support.

RNA was extracted using the RNeasy kit, and roughly 0.45 to 1 microgram was reverse transcribed with random hexamers. The immunoSEQ multiplex PCR assay, which covers 54 Vbeta and 13 Jbeta segments, was used to amplify TCR beta CDR3 regions. To correct PCR amplification bias, a synthetic template baseline was used for both primer optimization and computational correction. In the paper's pipeline: Only productive sequences were kept, with reads annotated to V, D and J genes according to IMGT and analyzed in immunoSEQ Analyzer. To calculate clonality, Shannon entropy was normalized by log2 of the number of productive unique sequences and then subtracted from one. Public and private clones were assessed among the 100 most prevalent clones of each patient and control. Susac-specific clones were defined as absent from healthy and MS cohorts, over a thousand published viral clones and other ImmuneACCESS disease sequences. TCRdb passed the public sequencing reads through fastp at Q25 and MiXCR, retaining productive beta sequences. Every CDR3 protein is listed once, alongside the most common genes and DNA of its rows. TCRdb, not the original authors, processed these V and J calls. The table for this sample lists approximately 160,000 distinct CDR3 sequences; approximately 95% of them were counted only once. The ten biggest clones cover about 0.12% of the sample.

Sequencing was carried out using CD4+ T cells from PBMCs. This TCR came from a human donor with Susac syndrome.

The bases read TGTGCCAGCACCGACTCCCGGGGGGCCGGGGAGACCCAGTACTTC. It specifies CASTDSRGAGETQYF. Recombination joined TRBV7-2 with TRBJ2-5; D gene: possibly TRBD2, on 7 matching bases. Inclusive of the bounding cysteine and phenylalanine, the CDR3 is 15 residues long. Only the CDR3 DNA is retained, 45 bases long and in frame from the first base. Via the germline V gene, CDR1 is SGHTA and CDR2 FQGNSA. V loses 7 bases of germline sequence and J loses 5 bases, and the interval between the two ends is 20 bases.